This record looks at one T cell receptor (beta chain) sequence and its context. This entry belongs to a study of T cell changes during pregnancy in multiple sclerosis. Germline V gene data show CDR1 as MDHEN and CDR2 as SYDVKM. Trimming cost V 4 bases and J 0 bases; bases outside gene matches: 6. The CDR3 is 16 residues long. Method: immunoSEQ multiplex PCR; TCRdb's copy keeps in-frame clones and lacks some. The sample includes tens of thousands of clones, roughly 94% of them seen just once. The source material was CD8+ T cells from peripheral blood mononuclear cells, sampled after pregnancy. The chain couples TRBV28 to TRBJ2-7, with 10 bases that match TRBD1. This clonotype was sampled from a female donor with multiple sclerosis, enrolled in a pregnancy study. The chain's CDR3 is CASSSLRDRGSYEQYF. The CDR3 nucleotides are TGTGCCAGCAGTTCTCTCCGGGACAGGGGCTCCTACGAGCAGTACTTC.